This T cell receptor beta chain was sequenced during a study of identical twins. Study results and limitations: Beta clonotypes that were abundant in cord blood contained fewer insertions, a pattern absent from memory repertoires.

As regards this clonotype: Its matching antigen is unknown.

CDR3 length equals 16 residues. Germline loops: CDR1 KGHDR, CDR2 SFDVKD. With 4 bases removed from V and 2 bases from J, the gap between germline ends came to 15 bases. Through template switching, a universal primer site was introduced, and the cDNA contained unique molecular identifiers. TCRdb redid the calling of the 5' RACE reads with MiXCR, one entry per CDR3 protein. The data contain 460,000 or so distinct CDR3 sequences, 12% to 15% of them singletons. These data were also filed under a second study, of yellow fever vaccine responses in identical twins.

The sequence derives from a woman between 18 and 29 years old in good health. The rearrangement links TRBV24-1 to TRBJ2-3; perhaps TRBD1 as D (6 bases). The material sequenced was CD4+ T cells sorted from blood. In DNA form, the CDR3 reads TGTGCCACCAGTGACACCGGACAGTCCCTCACAGATACGCAGTATTTT. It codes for CATSDTGQSLTDTQYF.